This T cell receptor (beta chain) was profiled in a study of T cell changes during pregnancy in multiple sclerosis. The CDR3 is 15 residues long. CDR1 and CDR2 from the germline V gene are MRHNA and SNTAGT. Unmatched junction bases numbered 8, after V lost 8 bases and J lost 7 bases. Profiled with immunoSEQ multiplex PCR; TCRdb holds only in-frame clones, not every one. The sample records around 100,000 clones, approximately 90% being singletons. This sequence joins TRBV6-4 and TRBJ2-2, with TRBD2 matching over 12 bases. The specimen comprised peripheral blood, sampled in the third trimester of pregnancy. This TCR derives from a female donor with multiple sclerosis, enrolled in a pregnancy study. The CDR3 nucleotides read TGTGCCAGCGGCCGGACTAGCGGGAACGTCGGGGAGCTGTTTTTT. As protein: CASGRTSGNVGELFF.